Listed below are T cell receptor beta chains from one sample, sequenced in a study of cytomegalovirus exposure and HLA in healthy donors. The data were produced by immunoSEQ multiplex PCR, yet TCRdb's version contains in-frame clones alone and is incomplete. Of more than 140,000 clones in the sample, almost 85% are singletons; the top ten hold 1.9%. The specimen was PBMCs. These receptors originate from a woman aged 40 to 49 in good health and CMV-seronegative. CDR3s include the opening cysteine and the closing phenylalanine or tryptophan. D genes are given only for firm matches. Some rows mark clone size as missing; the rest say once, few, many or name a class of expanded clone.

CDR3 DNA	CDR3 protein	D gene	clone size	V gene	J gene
TGTGCCAGCTGGTACCTAGCGAAGAACAATGAGCAGTTCTTC	CASWYLAKNNEQFF	.	.	TRBV5-4	TRBJ2-1
TGTGCTAGTAAAGGCAGGGTGGAAGCCTCCACTGAAGCTTTCTTT	CASKGRVEASTEAFF	.	.	TRBV12-5	TRBJ1-1
TGTGCCACCAGCGAGGGGCTATGGGGGAGGGGTCAGCCCCAGCATTTT	CATSEGLWGRGQPQHF	.	.	TRBV15	TRBJ1-5
TGTGCCAGTAGTATACTAGGAGGGGCCCAGCATTTT	CASSILGGAQHF	.	.	TRBV19	TRBJ1-5
TGTGCCAGCTCTCCGCGACTCCCACCAGGGTACTCGGGCACTGAAGCTTTCTTT	CASSPRLPPGYSGTEAFF	.	.	TRBV18	TRBJ1-1
TGTGCCAGCAGGACAGGGGCCCGGGCTGGCTACACCTTC	CASRTGARAGYTF	TRBD1	.	TRBV2	TRBJ1-2
TGTGCCAGCAGCACTGCAGGGGGTGCCAAAAACATTCAGTACTTC	CASSTAGGAKNIQYF	TRBD1	.	TRBV28	TRBJ2-4
TGTGCCAGCAGTCCCCTTGGGGGACACCTCTTACGGGCCTACGAGCAGTACTTC	CASSPLGGHLLRAYEQYF	.	.	TRBV28	TRBJ2-7
TGTGCCACCAGCGAAATGGGGATAGACAGCTCCTACGAGCAGTACTTC	CATSEMGIDSSYEQYF	.	.	TRBV15	TRBJ2-7
TGTGCCAGCAGCCCTGGGGGAGGGTCTAACTATGGCTACACCTTC	CASSPGGGSNYGYTF	.	few	TRBV11-2	TRBJ1-2
TGTGCCAGCAGAGCCGGGACAGCCAACACCGGGGAGCTGTTTTTT	CASRAGTANTGELFF	TRBD1	.	TRBV6-5	TRBJ2-2
TGTGCCAGCAGCTTACGAGGTTCTAATGAAAAACTGTTTTTT	CASSLRGSNEKLFF	.	.	TRBV7-2	TRBJ1-4
TGTGCCAGTACGAGGGGCGGGGGGAGCACAGATACGCAGTATTTT	CASTRGGGSTDTQYF	TRBD2	few	TRBV7-6	TRBJ2-3
TGTGCCAGCAGCGCGGGACAGCCCGGTGGTATGGAGCAGTTCTTC	CASSAGQPGGMEQFF	.	.	TRBV7-9	TRBJ2-1
TGCAGCGTTGAAACCGGGACTAGCTTCGAGCAGTACTTC	CSVETGTSFEQYF	TRBD2	.	TRBV29-1	TRBJ2-7
TGCGCCAGCAGCTTGGGGTCAGGAAAAACCGGGGAGCTGTTTTTT	CASSLGSGKTGELFF	.	few	TRBV5-1	TRBJ2-2
TGTGCTAGTGCAGGGCTAGCCAAAAACATTCAGTACTTC	CASAGLAKNIQYF	.	.	TRBV12-5	TRBJ2-4
TGTGCCAGCAGTAGAGCTAACTATGGCTACACCTTC	CASSRANYGYTF	.	once	TRBV28	TRBJ1-2
TGTGCCAGCAGGGACTCCAATGAGCAGTTCTTC	CASRDSNEQFF	.	.	TRBV2	TRBJ2-1
TGTGCCAGCAGCCCTCGGGCGCTACAGGCAACTAATGAAAAACTGTTTTTT	CASSPRALQATNEKLFF	.	.	TRBV7-9	TRBJ1-4
TGTGCCAGTGCCCCACTGACAGAGAACACCGGGGAGCTGTTTTTT	CASAPLTENTGELFF	.	.	TRBV28	TRBJ2-2
TGTGCCAGCACCGACTGGGGACAGGGCACAGATACGCAGTATTTT	CASTDWGQGTDTQYF	TRBD1	.	TRBV5-8	TRBJ2-3